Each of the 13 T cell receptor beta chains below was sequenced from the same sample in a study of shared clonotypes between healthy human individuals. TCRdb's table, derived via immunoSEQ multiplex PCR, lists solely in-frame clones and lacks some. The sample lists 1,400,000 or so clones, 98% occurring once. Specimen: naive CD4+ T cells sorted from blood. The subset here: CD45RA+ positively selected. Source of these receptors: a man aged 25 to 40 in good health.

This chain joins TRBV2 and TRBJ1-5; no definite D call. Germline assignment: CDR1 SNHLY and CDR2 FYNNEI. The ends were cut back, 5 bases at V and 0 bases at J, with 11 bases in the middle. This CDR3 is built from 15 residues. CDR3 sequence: CASSSAVVSNQPQHF. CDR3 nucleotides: TGTGCCAGCAGTTCTGCTGTCGTTAGCAATCAGCCCCAGCATTTT.

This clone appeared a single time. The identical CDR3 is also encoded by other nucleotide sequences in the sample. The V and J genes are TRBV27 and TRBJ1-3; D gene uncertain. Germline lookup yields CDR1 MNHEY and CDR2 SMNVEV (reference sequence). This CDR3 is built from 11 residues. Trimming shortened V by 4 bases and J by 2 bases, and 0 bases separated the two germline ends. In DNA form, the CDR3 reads TGTGCCAGCAGTTCTGGAAACACCATATATTTT. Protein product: CASSSGNTIYF.

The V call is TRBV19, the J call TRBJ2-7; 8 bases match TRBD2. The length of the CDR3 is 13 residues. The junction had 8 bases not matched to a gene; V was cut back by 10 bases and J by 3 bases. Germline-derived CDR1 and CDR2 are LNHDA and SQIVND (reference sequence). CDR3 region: CATSGPNRYEQYF. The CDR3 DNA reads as TGTGCCACTAGCGGGCCAAATCGCTACGAGCAGTACTTC.

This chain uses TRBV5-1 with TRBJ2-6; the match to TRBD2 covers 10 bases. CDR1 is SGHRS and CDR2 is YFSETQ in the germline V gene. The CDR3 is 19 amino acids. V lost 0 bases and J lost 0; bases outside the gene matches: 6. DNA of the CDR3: TGCGCCAGCAGCTTGGAGTTGGCTAGCGGGAGCTCTGGGGCCAACGTCCTGACTTTC. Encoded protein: CASSLELASGSSGANVLTF. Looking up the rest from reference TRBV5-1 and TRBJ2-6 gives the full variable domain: KAGVTQTPRYLIKTRGQQVTLSCSPISGHRSVSWYQQTPGQGLQFLFEYFSETQRNKGNFPGRFSGRQFSNSRSEMNVSTLELGDSALYLCASSLELASGSSGANVLTFGAGSRLTVL.

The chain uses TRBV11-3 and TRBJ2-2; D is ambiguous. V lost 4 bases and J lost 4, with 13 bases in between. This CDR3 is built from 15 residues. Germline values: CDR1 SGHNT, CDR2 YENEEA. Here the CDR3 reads CASSSKGGVTGELFF. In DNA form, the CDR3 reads TGTGCCAGCAGCTCCAAGGGTGGGGTCACCGGGGAGCTGTTTTTT.

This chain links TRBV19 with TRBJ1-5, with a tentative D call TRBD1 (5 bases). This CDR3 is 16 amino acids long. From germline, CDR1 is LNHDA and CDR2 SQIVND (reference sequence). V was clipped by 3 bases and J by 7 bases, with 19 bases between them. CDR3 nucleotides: TGTGCCAGTAGTATCCGGAGGGACGGTGGAATGCAGCCCCAGCATTTT. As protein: CASSIRRDGGMQPQHF.

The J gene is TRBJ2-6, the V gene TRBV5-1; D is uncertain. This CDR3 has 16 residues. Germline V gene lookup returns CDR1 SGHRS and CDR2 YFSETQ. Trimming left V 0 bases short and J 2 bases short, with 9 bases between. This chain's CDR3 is CASSLAPGPGANVLTF. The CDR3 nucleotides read TGCGCCAGCAGCTTGGCCCCCGGGCCTGGGGCCAACGTCCTGACTTTC.

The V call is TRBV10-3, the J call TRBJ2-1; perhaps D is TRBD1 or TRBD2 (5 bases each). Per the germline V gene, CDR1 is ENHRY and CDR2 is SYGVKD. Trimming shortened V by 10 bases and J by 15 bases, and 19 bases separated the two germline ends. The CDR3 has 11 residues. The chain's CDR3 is CATNSNGAGFF. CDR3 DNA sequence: TGTGCCACCAACTCCAACGGGGCGGGGTTCTTC.

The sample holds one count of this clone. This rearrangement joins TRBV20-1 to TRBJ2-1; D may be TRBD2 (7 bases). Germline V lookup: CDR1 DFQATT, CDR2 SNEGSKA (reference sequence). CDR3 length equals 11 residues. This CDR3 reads CTTWGGGEQFF. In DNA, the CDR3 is TGCACTACGTGGGGGGGCGGTGAGCAGTTCTTC.

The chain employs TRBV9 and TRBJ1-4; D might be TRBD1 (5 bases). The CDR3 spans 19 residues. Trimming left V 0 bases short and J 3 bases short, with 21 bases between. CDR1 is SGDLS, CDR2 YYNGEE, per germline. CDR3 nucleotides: TGTGCCAGCAGCGTAGGGTTGACAGAGAGGGGTTCGGCTAATGAAAAACTGTTTTTT. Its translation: CASSVGLTERGSANEKLFF.

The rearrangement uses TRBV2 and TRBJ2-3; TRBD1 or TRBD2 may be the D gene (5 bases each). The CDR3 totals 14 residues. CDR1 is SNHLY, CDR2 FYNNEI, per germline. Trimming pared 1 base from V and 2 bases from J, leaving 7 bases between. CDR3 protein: CASSEVGTTDTQYF. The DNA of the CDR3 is TGTGCCAGCAGTGAAGTTGGGACCACAGATACGCAGTATTTT.

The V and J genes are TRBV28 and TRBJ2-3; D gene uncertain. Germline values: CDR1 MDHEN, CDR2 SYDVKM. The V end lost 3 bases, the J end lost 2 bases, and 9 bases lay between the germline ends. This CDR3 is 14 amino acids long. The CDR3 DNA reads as TGTGCCAGCAGTTTCCGACTCCTCACAGATACGCAGTATTTT. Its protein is CASSFRLLTDTQYF. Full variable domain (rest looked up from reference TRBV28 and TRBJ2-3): DVKVTQSSRYLVKRTGEKVFLECVQDMDHENMFWYRQDPGLGLRLIYFSYDVKMKEKGDIPEGYSVSREKKERFSLILESASTNQTSMYLCASSFRLLTDTQYFGPGTRLTVL.

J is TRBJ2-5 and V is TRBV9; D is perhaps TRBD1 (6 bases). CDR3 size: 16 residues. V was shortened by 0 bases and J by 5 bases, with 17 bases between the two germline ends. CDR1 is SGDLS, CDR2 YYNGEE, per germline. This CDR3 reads CASSVGGLEGVETQYF. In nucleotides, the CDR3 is TGTGCCAGCAGCGTAGGAGGGTTAGAGGGGGTCGAGACCCAGTACTTC.